The clone carrying this TCR beta chain was found a few times. Its target is unknown. One end of the junction is discordant with germline, which a read error may explain. Both 60 Vbeta primers and 13 Jbeta primers went into the PCR. Repertoires were generated with immunoSEQ multiplex PCR, while TCRdb's copy carries only in-frame clones and drops some. Of roughly 150,000 clones in the sample, 65% to 80% were seen once. The sample originates from a study of cytomegalovirus exposure and HLA in healthy donors. Study-wide results and limits: In vitro assays verified that three CMV-associated chains recognized CMV antigens specifically. In an earlier analysis, in about 530 donors, most V segments appeared productive either ~87% or ~30% of the time.

The sequence came from a woman aged 45-60 years in good health and CMV-seropositive. Sequenced material: PBMCs.

The CDR3 nucleotides read TGCGCCAGCAGATTGGGGGCCGATTCACCCCTCCACTTT. Residues: CASRLGADSPLHF. The chain uses TRBV5-1 and TRBJ1-6, with D possibly matching TRBD1 (6 bases). The length of the CDR3 is 13 residues. CDR1 and CDR2 (germline): SGHRS, YFSETQ.